Below, 20 T cell receptor beta chains from the same sample are listed, as sequenced in a study of CD4 and CD8 cells across lung adenocarcinoma regions. TCRdb called the PCR reads again in MiXCR, with one record for every CDR3 protein. In the table there are approximately 19,000 distinct CDR3 sequences, 40% to 60% of which are singletons. Sequencing used CD8+ T cells from the margin of a lung tumor. Receptor source: a male donor with lung adenocarcinoma. The CD4 and CD8 labels of this study may be unreliable.

The V call is TRBV6-2 or TRBV6-3, the J call TRBJ2-1; 9 nucleotides line up with TRBD1. With V trimmed by 5 bases and J by 7 bases, 6 bases remained unmatched. Germline V gene data show CDR1 as MNHEY and CDR2 as SVGEGT. This CDR3 has 14 amino acids. DNA for the CDR3: TGTGCCAGCAGTAAAGGGACAGGGAAGAATGAGCAGTTCTTC. Protein sequence: CASSKGTGKNEQFF.

The V gene is TRBV6-2 or TRBV6-3, the J gene TRBJ2-5; 13 bases agree with TRBD2. V shed 5 bases, J shed 5 bases, and the junction held 5 bases outside the gene matches. This CDR3 has 15 residues. Germline assignment: CDR1 MNHEY and CDR2 SVGEGT. The CDR3 region is CASSNGLAGAETQYF. The CDR3 DNA reads TGTGCCAGCAGTAATGGACTAGCGGGAGCTGAGACCCAGTACTTC.

V is TRBV6-1 and J is TRBJ2-3; tentative D call: TRBD1 (5 bases). Near its end, the DNA agrees better with TRBJ2-7, so the J call may be wrong. The germline V gene has CDR1 MNHNS and CDR2 SASEGT. This CDR3 is 12 amino acids long. The CDR3 DNA reads as TGTGCCAGCAGTGGGGCCGCGGACACGCAGTACTTC. This sequence encodes CASSGAADTQYF.

Details on this clonotype: This sequence may be a read error, since a much larger clone differs from it by one base. The chain joins TRBV6-1 to TRBJ1-1; 7 bases map to TRBD1. Germline CDR1 MNHNS, CDR2 SASEGT. The length of the CDR3 is 13 residues. CDR3 in amino acids: CVSSLGTAPEAFF. Here the CDR3 DNA reads TGTGTCAGCAGTCTCGGGACAGCCCCTGAAGCTTTCTTT.

Details on this clonotype: A junction boundary mismatches the germline segment, possibly from a read error. The CDR3 sequence is CAGSERCSPDTQYF. For the CDR3, the DNA is TGCGCGGGCAGTGAGAGGTGTAGCCCAGATACGCAGTACTTT. V gene TRBV10-1 combines with J gene TRBJ2-3; no reliable D call. Germline V gene sequence: CDR1 WNHNN, CDR2 SYGVQD (reference sequence). CDR3 size: 14 residues.

This clonotype qualifies as medium-sized (0.01 to 0.1%). V gene TRBV27 combines with J gene TRBJ1-6, with TRBD1 matching over 7 bases. After removal of 2 bases from V and 10 bases from J, the junction contained 11 bases not matched to a gene. The CDR3 loop spans 16 amino acids. Germline CDR1 reads MNHEY; CDR2 reads SMNVEV (reference sequence). CDR3 bases: TGTGCCAGCAGTTTAATATCGGGTAGGGGGCGGTCACCCCTCCACTTT. Protein product: CASSLISGRGRSPLHF.

This rearrangement joins TRBV7-2 to TRBJ2-3; 12 nucleotides match TRBD2. Trimming at V came to 3 bases and at J to 1 base, leaving 8 bases not matched to a gene. The CDR3 is 18 residues long. Germline lookup yields CDR1 SGHTA and CDR2 FQGNSA. CDR3 nucleotides: TGTGCCAGCAGCTTGAGTCTAGCGGGAGGGCTGCGCACAGATACGCAGTATTTT. This gives the protein CASSLSLAGGLRTDTQYF. Supplemented by reference TRBV7-2 and TRBJ2-3, the full variable domain reads GAGVSQSPSNKVTEKGKDVELRCDPISGHTALYWYRQSLGQGLEFLIYFQGNSAPDKSGLPSDRFSAERTGGSVSTLTIQRTQQEDSAVYLCASSLSLAGGLRTDTQYFGPGTRLTVL.

The V gene is TRBV6-1, the J gene TRBJ2-2; D possibly corresponds to TRBD2 (5 bases). V was clipped by 8 bases and J by 1 base, with 8 bases between them. Germline CDR1 is MNHNS and CDR2 is SASEGT. The CDR3 spans 13 residues. The CDR3 spells CASWERNTGELFF. The CDR3 DNA follows: TGTGCCAGCTGGGAGCGGAACACCGGGGAGCTGTTTTTT.

This clonotype was picked up a small number of times. V is TRBV6-5 and J is TRBJ2-1; D uncertain. Germline assignment: CDR1 MNHEY and CDR2 SVGAGI. Between the trimmed V and J ends, which lost 2 bases and 7 bases, there was a span of 6 bases. The length of the CDR3 is 12 residues. The CDR3 bases are TGTGCCAGCAGTTACCTGGGAAATGAGCAGTTCTTC. Translation gives CASSYLGNEQFF.

V usage is TRBV27 and J usage is TRBJ2-5; no clear D gene. The end of the DNA is better explained by TRBJ2-1, so the J call may be wrong. Germline lookup yields CDR1 MNHEY and CDR2 SMNVEV (reference sequence). CDR3 size: 10 residues. This CDR3 reads CASSSVEQFF. CDR3 DNA: TGTGCCAGCAGTTCGGTTGAGCAGTTCTTC.

The sample holds one count of this clonotype. Its ends do not fully match the called genes, so a read error is possible. The chain employs TRBV27 and TRBJ2-5; D is perhaps TRBD2 (6 bases). CDR1 is MNHEY and CDR2 is SMNVEV in the germline V gene (reference sequence). The CDR3 has 15 residues. The CDR3 reads CASGLDGSDEETQYF. The CDR3 DNA is TGTGCCAGCGGTTTAGACGGGAGCGACGAGGAGACCCAGTACTTC.

Many counts were recorded for this clonotype. The CDR3 DNA reads as TGCGCCAGCAGTGAGTCGCTCAGGGGTAATTCACCCCTCCACTTT. Translating it yields CASSESLRGNSPLHF. This chain joins TRBV10-2 and TRBJ1-6; maybe TRBD1 (6 bases). Between the trimmed V and J ends, which lost 0 bases and 6 bases, there was a span of 9 bases. The CDR3 loop spans 15 amino acids. The germline CDR1 and CDR2 sequences are WSHSY and SAAADI.

Ten or more counts support this clonotype. This chain joins TRBV14 and TRBJ2-1; D unresolved. Germline-derived CDR1 and CDR2 are SGHDN and FVKESK. V lost 0 bases to trimming and J lost 11 bases, with 14 bases between them. The CDR3 has 14 residues. CDR3 nucleotides: TGTGCCAGCAGCCAAGAGTATGGTATTGGTAAGCAGTTCTTC. Translation: CASSQEYGIGKQFF.

The chain employs TRBV9 and TRBJ1-1, with 8 nucleotides matching TRBD1. V dropped 4 bases and J dropped 7; count of bases not matched to a gene: 3. Germline CDR1 and CDR2: SGDLS and YYNGEE. The CDR3 is made up of 12 amino acids. The CDR3 spells CASSPGQGEAFF. The CDR3 DNA is TGTGCCAGCAGCCCCGGACAGGGTGAAGCTTTCTTT.

The rearrangement links TRBV12-3 or TRBV12-4 to TRBJ1-1, with 7 bases that match TRBD1. With 3 bases clipped from V and 7 bases from J, the junction kept 5 bases outside the gene matches. CDR3 length: 13 amino acids. CDR3 residues: CASSLATGIEAFF. DNA of the CDR3: TGTGCCAGCAGTTTGGCGACAGGGATTGAAGCTTTCTTT.

This clonotype occurred many times. The chain is built from TRBV10-3 and TRBJ2-5; D uncertain. There are 13 residues in the CDR3. V was pared by 4 bases and J by 2 bases, with 8 bases between. Per the germline V gene, CDR1 is ENHRY and CDR2 is SYGVKD. CDR3 amino acids: CAISVDPQETQYF. The CDR3 DNA reads as TGTGCCATCAGTGTAGACCCACAAGAGACCCAGTACTTC.

This clonotype has a single count. The rearrangement uses TRBV12-5 and TRBJ2-3; weak D call: TRBD1 (6 bases). Gene TRBJ2-1 matches the end of the DNA better, so the J call may be wrong. Germline V gives CDR1 LGHNT, CDR2 FRNRAP. CDR3 length: 14 residues. CDR3 coding DNA: TGTGCTAGTGGTTTGGTACAGGGTATCAGTGAGCAGTTCTTC. Protein product: CASGLVQGISEQFF.

This clonotype has only one observation. The V and J genes are TRBV6-1 and TRBJ2-1, with D unclear. The assigned J gene may be wrong: the sequence end matches TRBJ2-7 better. The CDR3 length is 11 residues. Germline V gene data show CDR1 as MNHNS and CDR2 as SASEGT. The CDR3 coding sequence is TGTGCCAGCAGTGAAATGGTACGGCAGTACTTC. Amino acid sequence: CASSEMVRQYF.

The chain is built from TRBV6-1 and TRBJ2-2; a weak D match, TRBD2 (6 bases). The CDR3 has 15 residues. CDR1 and CDR2 (germline): MNHNS, SASEGT. Trimming took off 9 bases at V and 16 bases at J, with 30 bases between the two ends. In nucleotides, the CDR3 is TGTGCCAGTTCCCTCCTGGCGGGGAGCACCGGTGCGCAGTTTTTT. It encodes CASSLLAGSTGAQFF.

In its sample, this clonotype ranks as medium-sized. The DNA of the CDR3 is TGTGCCAGCAGTTTATTCGGACTAGCCGGAGATACGCAGTATTTT. Its protein is CASSLFGLAGDTQYF. The chain recombines TRBV27 with TRBJ2-3; 8 bases map to TRBD2. The J segment lost 5 bases and the V segment lost 1 base, leaving 5 bases of the junction unmatched. Germline V gene sequence: CDR1 MNHEY, CDR2 SMNVEV (reference sequence). This CDR3 comprises 15 residues.